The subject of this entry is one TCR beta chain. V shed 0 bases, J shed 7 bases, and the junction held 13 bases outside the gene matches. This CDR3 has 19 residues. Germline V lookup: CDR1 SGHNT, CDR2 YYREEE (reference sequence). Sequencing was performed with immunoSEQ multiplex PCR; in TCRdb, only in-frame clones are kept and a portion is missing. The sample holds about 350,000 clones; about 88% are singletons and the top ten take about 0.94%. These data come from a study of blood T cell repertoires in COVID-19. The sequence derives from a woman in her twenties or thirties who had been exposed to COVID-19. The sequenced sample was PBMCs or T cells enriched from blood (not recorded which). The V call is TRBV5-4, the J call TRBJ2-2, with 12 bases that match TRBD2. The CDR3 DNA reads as TGTGCCAGCAGCTTGGAGGGGCTAGCGGGAGGGCGATCCGGCGGGGAGCTGTTTTTT. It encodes CASSLEGLAGGRSGGELFF. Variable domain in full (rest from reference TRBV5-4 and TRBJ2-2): ETGVTQSPTHLIKTRGQQVTLRCSSQSGHNTVSWYQQALGQGPQFIFQYYREEENGRGNFPPRFSGLQFPNYSSELNVNALELDDSALYLCASSLEGLAGGRSGGELFFGEGSRLTVL.